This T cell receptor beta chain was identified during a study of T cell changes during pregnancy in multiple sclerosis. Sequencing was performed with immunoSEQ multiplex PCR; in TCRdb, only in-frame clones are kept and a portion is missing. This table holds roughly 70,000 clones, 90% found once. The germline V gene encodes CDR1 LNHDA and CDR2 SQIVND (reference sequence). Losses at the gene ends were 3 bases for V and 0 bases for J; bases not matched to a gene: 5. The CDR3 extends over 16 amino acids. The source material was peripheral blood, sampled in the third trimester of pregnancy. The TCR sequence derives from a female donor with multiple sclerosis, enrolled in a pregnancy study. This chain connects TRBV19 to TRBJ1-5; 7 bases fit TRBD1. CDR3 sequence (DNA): TGTGCCAGTAGTATGACAGGGATATATAGCAATCAGCCCCAGCATTTT. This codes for CASSMTGIYSNQPQHF.